The present entry profiles one T cell receptor beta chain with its context. This record comes from a study of OX40 agonist ivuxolimab in advanced cancers. Study-wide background: The study gave patients intravenous ivuxolimab at 0.01 to 10 mg/kg every 2 weeks.

Assay used: immunoSEQ multiplex PCR; TCRdb lists only in-frame clones, some missing. The sample contains some 30,000 clones, roughly 90% of which appear only once. Trimming removed 3 bases at V and 1 base at J, with 10 bases between. The CDR3 runs to 15 residues. In germline, CDR1 is LGHNA, CDR2 YSLEER. The material sequenced was CD4+ or CD8+ T cells sorted from blood, taken in a trial of the OX40 agonist ivuxolimab. The V call is TRBV4-3, the J call TRBJ1-5; no definite D call. The TCR sequence derives from an adult with an advanced solid tumor such as melanoma, head and neck, liver or kidney cancer. The CDR3 is CASSHSPKSNQPQHF. The DNA for the CDR3 is TGCGCCAGCAGCCATTCCCCTAAGAGCAATCAGCCCCAGCATTTT.